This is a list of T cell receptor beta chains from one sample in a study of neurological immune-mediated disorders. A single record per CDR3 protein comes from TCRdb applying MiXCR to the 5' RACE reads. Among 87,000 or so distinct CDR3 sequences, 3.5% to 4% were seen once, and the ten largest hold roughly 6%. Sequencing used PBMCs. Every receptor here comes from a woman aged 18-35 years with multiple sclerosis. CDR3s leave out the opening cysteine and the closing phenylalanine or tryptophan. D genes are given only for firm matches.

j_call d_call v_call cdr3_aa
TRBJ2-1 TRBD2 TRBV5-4 ASSPSRGSGRGNEQF
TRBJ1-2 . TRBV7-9 ASGLGGAEGYT
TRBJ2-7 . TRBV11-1 ASSRDRLGTRQY
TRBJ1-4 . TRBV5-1 ASSLPEGPNEKLF
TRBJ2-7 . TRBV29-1 SVDKRGAGWGEQY
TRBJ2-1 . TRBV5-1 ASSSQVNEQF
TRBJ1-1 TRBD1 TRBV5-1 ASSLTGGGTEAF
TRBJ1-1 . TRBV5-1 ASSQGSFTEAF
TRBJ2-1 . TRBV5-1 ASSLRTNEQF
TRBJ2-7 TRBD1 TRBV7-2 ASSFLTGANYEQY
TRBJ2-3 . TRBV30 ACHGPRQIEQY
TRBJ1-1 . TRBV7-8 ASSSDLLGAF
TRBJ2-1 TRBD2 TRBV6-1 ASSEKGLADAKQF
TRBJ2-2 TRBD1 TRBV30 ASPGQGNTGELF
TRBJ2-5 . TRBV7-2 ASSYAETQY
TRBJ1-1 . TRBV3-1 ASSQGQNTEAF
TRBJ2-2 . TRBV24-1 ATRPTLGNTGELF
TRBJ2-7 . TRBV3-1 ASSQDGATSYEQY
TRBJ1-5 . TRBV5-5 ASSGGVTQH
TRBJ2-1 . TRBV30 AWAQDLANEQF
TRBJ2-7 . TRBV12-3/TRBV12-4 ASSSQGVSYEQY
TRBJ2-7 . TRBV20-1 SALSDYEQY
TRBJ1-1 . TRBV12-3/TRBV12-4 DSSNNTDEAF
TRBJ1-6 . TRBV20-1 SALKGRNNSPLH
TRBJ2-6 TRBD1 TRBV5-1 ASRRGQAQGSSGANVLT
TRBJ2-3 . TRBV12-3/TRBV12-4 ASRTGTSTDTQY
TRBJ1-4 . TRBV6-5 ASSYSGGATNEKLF
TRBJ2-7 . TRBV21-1 ASSTPTGSRAYEQY
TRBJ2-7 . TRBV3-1 ASSQARGGRREQY
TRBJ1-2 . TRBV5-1 ASSVDQGTYGYT
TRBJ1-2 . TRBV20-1 SAREGNYGYT
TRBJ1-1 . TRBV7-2 ASSLDKNTEAF